This paragraph covers one T cell receptor beta chain sequence. Its specificity is unknown. Here immunoSEQ multiplex PCR was the method, and the copy in TCRdb shows in-frame clones only, minus some. This sample has approximately 80,000 clones, with approximately 91% found just once. V dropped 0 bases and J dropped 4 bases, with 10 bases sitting between them. Germline lookup yields CDR1 SGDLS and CDR2 YYNGEE. This CDR3 is built from 14 residues. The sample is drawn from a study of T cell responses to AZD1222 COVID-19 vaccine. Study-level findings and limits: All repertoire sampling was performed exclusively after the peak T cell response. Epitopes outside B.1.351 and B.1.1.7 mutated regions reportedly drew nearly half of spike TCRs. At baseline, seropositivity was found in only a handful of AZD1222 recipients.

This chain connects TRBV9 to TRBJ1-1, with D maybe TRBD1 (6 bases). Material: peripheral blood, obtained on day 0 of MenACWY control vaccination. The origin of this receptor is an adult in good health. CDR3 nucleotides: TGTGCCAGCAGCGTAGGAATAGGGGGCACTGAAGCTTTCTTT. Its translation is CASSVGIGGTEAFF.